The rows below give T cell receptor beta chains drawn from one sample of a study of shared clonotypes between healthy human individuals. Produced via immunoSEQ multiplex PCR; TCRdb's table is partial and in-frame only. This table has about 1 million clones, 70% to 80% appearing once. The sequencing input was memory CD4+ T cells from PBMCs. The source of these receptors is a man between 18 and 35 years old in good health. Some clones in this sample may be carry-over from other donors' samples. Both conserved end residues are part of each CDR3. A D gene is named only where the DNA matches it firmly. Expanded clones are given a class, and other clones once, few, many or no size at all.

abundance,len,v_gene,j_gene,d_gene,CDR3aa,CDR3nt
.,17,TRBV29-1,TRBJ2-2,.,CSVLKPRTARDTGELFF,TGCAGCGTTCTTAAACCAAGGACAGCGAGGGACACCGGGGAGCTGTTTTTT
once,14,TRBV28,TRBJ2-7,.,CASSLSGVSYEQYF,TGTGCCAGCAGTTTATCTGGGGTTTCCTACGAGCAGTACTTC
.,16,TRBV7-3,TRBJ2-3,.,CASSSSTGVGTDTQYF,TGTGCCAGCAGCTCAAGTACGGGAGTCGGCACAGATACGCAGTATTTT
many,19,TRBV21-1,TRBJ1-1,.,CASSKDNFLQGRLNTEAFF,TGTGCCAGCAGCAAAGATAATTTCCTACAGGGTAGGTTGAACACTGAAGCTTTCTTT
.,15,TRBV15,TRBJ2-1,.,CATSRDFRGGDEQFF,TGTGCCACCAGCAGAGATTTCCGCGGCGGCGATGAGCAGTTCTTC
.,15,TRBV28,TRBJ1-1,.,CASSSGLRVHTEAFF,TGTGCCAGCAGTTCAGGGCTGAGAGTTCACACTGAAGCTTTCTTT
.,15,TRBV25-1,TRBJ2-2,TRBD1,CASSRRDRDTGELFF,TGTGCCAGCAGTAGGAGGGACAGGGACACCGGGGAGCTGTTTTTT
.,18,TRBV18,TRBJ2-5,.,CASSPRPGQAPFSETQYF,TGTGCCAGCTCACCCCGGCCGGGCCAGGCCCCTTTTTCGGAGACCCAGTACTTC
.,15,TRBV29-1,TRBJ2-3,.,CSVELGITSTDTQYF,TGCAGCGTAGAACTTGGAATCACTAGCACAGATACGCAGTATTTT
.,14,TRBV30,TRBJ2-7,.,CAWSRKGVFSEQYF,TGTGCCTGGAGTCGGAAGGGAGTCTTCTCCGAGCAGTACTTC
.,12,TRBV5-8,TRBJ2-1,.,CASSSMTNEQFF,TGTGCCAGCAGCTCAATGACCAATGAGCAGTTCTTC
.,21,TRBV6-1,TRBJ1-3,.,CASSEAGFRGVWGTSGNTIYF,TGTGCCAGCAGTGAAGCGGGTTTTCGGGGGGTGTGGGGTACATCTGGAAACACCATATATTTT
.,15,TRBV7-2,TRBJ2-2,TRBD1,CASSSGQGLTGELFF,TGTGCCAGCAGCTCCGGACAGGGCCTCACCGGGGAGCTGTTTTTT
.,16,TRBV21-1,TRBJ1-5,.,CASSKGSVPSNQPQHF,TGTGCCAGCAGCAAAGGGTCGGTCCCTAGCAATCAGCCCCAGCATTTT
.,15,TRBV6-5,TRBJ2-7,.,CASSYRRTDSYEQYF,TGTGCCAGCAGTTACCGCCGGACCGATTCCTACGAGCAGTACTTC
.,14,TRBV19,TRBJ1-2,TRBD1,CASSIMGTGDGYTF,TGTGCCAGTAGTATAATGGGGACAGGCGATGGCTACACCTTC
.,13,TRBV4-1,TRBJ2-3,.,CASSQAPPDTQYF,TGCGCCAGCAGCCAAGCACCTCCAGATACGCAGTATTTT
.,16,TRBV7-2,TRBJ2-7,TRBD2,CASSLSRLAGNYEQYF,TGTGCCAGCAGCTTAAGCCGGCTAGCGGGAAACTACGAGCAGTACTTC
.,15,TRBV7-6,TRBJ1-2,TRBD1,CASSLPGQGDYGYTF,TGTGCCAGCAGCTTACCCGGACAGGGAGACTATGGCTACACCTTC
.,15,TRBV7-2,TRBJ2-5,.,CASSLVGLSLGSQYF,TGTGCCAGCAGCTTAGTGGGACTTAGCCTCGGATCCCAGTACTTC
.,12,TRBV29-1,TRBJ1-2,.,CSVVDRNYGYTF,TGCAGCGTTGTGGATAGAAATTATGGCTACACCTTC
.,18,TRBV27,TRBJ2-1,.,CASSLAERSTPPHNEQFF,TGTGCCAGCAGTTTAGCGGAGCGATCCACACCGCCCCACAATGAGCAGTTCTTC
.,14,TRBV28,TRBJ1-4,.,CASSSWSGNEKLFF,TGTGCCAGCAGTTCATGGTCGGGTAATGAAAAACTGTTTTTT
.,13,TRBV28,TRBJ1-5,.,CALSEGRNQPQHF,TGTGCCCTCTCAGAGGGGAGGAATCAGCCCCAGCATTTT
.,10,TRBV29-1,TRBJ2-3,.,CSVRTDTQYF,TGCAGCGTTCGCACAGATACGCAGTATTTT
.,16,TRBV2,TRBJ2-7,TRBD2,CASRQNSGGFSYEQYF,TGTGCCAGCAGACAAAATAGCGGGGGCTTCTCCTACGAGCAGTACTTC
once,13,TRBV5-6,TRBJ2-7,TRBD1,CASSLTGGYEQYF,TGTGCCAGCAGCTTGACAGGGGGCTACGAGCAGTACTTC
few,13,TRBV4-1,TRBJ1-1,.,CASSQEGRGIGFF,TGCGCCAGCAGCCAAGAAGGACGGGGGATCGGTTTCTTT
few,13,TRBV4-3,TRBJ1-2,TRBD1,CASSREPGQGYTF,TGCGCCAGCAGCCGAGAACCGGGACAGGGATACACCTTC
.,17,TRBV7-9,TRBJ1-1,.,CASSDPQGRRPNTEAFF,TGTGCCAGCAGCGACCCCCAGGGGCGGCGGCCGAACACTGAAGCTTTCTTT
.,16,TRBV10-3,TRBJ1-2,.,CATRPATEIVNYGYTF,TGTGCCACCCGCCCGGCGACTGAAATAGTTAACTATGGCTACACCTTC
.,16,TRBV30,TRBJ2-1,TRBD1,CAWSRIGQGAQGEQFF,TGTGCCTGGAGCAGGATAGGACAGGGGGCGCAGGGTGAGCAGTTCTTC
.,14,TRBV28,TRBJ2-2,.,CASSFEVGPGELFF,TGTGCCAGCAGTTTTGAGGTGGGGCCCGGGGAGCTGTTTTTT
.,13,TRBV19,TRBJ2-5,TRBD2,CASRTSGRETQYF,TGTGCCAGTAGGACTAGCGGGAGAGAGACCCAGTACTTC
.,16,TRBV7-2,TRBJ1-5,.,CASSFSSAVGNQPQHF,TGTGCCAGCAGCTTTTCCTCGGCGGTTGGGAATCAGCCCCAGCATTTT
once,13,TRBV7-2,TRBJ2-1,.,CASSLRSRDEQFF,TGTGCCAGCAGCTTAAGGAGTAGGGATGAGCAGTTCTTC
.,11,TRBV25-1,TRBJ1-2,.,CASSAGYGYTF,TGTGCCAGCAGTGCCGGGTATGGCTACACCTTC
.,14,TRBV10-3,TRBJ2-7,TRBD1,CAVSGTGASYEQYF,TGTGCCGTCTCCGGGACAGGGGCATCCTACGAGCAGTACTTC
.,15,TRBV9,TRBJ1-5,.,CASSVGWGGNQPQHF,TGTGCCAGCAGCGTCGGTTGGGGAGGCAATCAGCCCCAGCATTTT
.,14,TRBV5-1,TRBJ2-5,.,CASSLADQGGTQYF,TGCGCCAGCAGCTTGGCCGATCAGGGTGGGACCCAGTACTTC
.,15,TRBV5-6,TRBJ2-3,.,CASSQTGSSTDTQYF,TGTGCCAGCAGCCAGACAGGATCTAGCACAGATACGCAGTATTTT
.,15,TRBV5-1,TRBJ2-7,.,CASSLAAGDSYEQYF,TGCGCCAGCAGCCTTGCAGCGGGCGACTCCTACGAGCAGTACTTC
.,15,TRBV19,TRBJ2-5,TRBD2,CASSIAGGSQETQYF,TGTGCCAGTAGTATAGCGGGAGGTTCCCAAGAGACCCAGTACTTC
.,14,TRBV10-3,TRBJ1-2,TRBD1,CAIRGTGWAYGYTF,TGTGCCATCAGGGGGACAGGGTGGGCCTATGGCTACACCTTC
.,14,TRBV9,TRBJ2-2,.,CASRRNRVGGELFF,TGTGCCAGCCGACGAAACAGGGTAGGCGGGGAGCTGTTTTTT
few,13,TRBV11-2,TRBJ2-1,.,CASRLHADNEQFF,TGTGCCAGCAGGCTCCATGCGGACAATGAGCAGTTCTTC
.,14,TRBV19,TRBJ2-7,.,CASTPRQGIYEQYF,TGTGCCAGTACCCCCCGCCAAGGTATCTACGAGCAGTACTTC
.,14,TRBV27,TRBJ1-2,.,CASSYLQDAGGYTF,TGTGCCAGCAGTTACCTACAGGATGCCGGGGGCTACACCTTC
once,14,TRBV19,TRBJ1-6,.,CASKGGSYNSPLHF,TGTGCCAGTAAGGGTGGCTCCTATAATTCACCCCTCCACTTT
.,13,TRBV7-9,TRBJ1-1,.,CASSLLSATEAFF,TGTGCCAGCAGCTTATTGAGTGCTACAGAAGCTTTCTTT
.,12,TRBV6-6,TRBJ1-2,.,CASSGRSGGYTF,TGTGCCAGCAGCGGAAGGAGCGGCGGCTACACCTTC
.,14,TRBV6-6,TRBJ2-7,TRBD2,CASSWRGLAGEQYF,TGTGCCAGCAGTTGGCGGGGACTAGCAGGGGAGCAGTACTTC
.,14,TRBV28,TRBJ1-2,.,CASSFGQVGYGYTF,TGTGCCAGCAGTTTCGGGCAGGTGGGCTATGGCTACACCTTC